This T cell receptor beta chain was documented in a study of T cell responses to AZD1222 COVID-19 vaccine. Sequencing used immunoSEQ multiplex PCR; TCRdb keeps in-frame clones, though not all of them. This sample has some 47,000 clones, with 65% to 85% found just once. Trimming removed 2 bases from V and 9 bases from J; junction bases left unmatched: 14. The CDR3 runs 16 residues. CDR1 is KGHSH, CDR2 LQKENI, per germline. The specimen comprised peripheral blood, sampled on day 0 of AZD1222 vaccination. This clonotype originated in an adult in good health. The J gene is TRBJ1-1, the V gene TRBV18, with 8 bases identical to TRBD1. The CDR3 DNA reads as TGTGCCAGCTCACCAAGCAGCAGCCGGACAGGGCTTAAAGCTTTCTTT. Translated, it gives CASSPSSSRTGLKAFF.